Below, 11 T cell receptor beta chains from the same sample are listed, as sequenced in a study of T-cell memory formation after mild COVID-19. TCRdb recomputed calls from the 5' RACE reads with MiXCR, one row per CDR3 protein. The sample gives 300,000 to 350,000 distinct CDR3 sequences, about an eighth of which show up once; roughly a fifth is in the top ten. Sample: PBMCs or a T cell subset sorted from them (not recorded which). Every receptor here comes from a man aged 18 to 29 who had mild COVID-19 (a few samples of this study predate the infection). Cell type and time point are not known.

The CDR3 region is CASSPGQTLTREQTQYF. For the CDR3, the DNA is TGTGCCAGCAGTCCTGGACAGACCCTAACGAGGGAACAGACCCAGTACTTC. The J gene is TRBJ2-5, the V gene TRBV7-9, with D possibly being TRBD1 (6 bases). With 6 bases removed from V and 6 bases from J, the gap between germline ends came to 26 bases. This CDR3 has 17 amino acids. CDR1 and CDR2 from the germline V gene are SEHNR and FQNEAQ (reference sequence).

The J gene is TRBJ2-2, the V gene TRBV7-2; a possible D gene is TRBD1 (6 bases). CDR3 size: 18 residues. The V end was cut by 6 bases, the J end by 1 base, with 21 bases between. Germline values: CDR1 SGHTA, CDR2 FQGNSA. The CDR3 sequence is CASRVSGTGRMNTGELFF. In nucleotides, the CDR3 is TGTGCCAGCAGGGTATCGGGAACAGGGAGAATGAACACCGGGGAGCTGTTTTTT.

The V gene is TRBV7-9, the J gene TRBJ2-3; D gene unclear. The germline V gene encodes CDR1 SEHNR and CDR2 FQNEAQ (reference sequence). The CDR3 sequence is 14 residues long. The ends were cut back, 1 base at V and 6 bases at J, with 11 bases in the middle. For the CDR3, the DNA is TGTGCCAGCAGCTTAGAGGCGGCGGCGGATACGCAGTATTTT. It specifies CASSLEAAADTQYF. Combining the CDR3 with reference TRBV7-9 and TRBJ2-3 gives the whole variable domain DTGVSQNPRHKITKRGQNVTFRCDPISEHNRLYWYRQTLGQGPEFLTYFQNEAQLEKSRLLSDRFSAERPKGSFSTLEIQRTEQGDSAMYLCASSLEAAADTQYFGPGTRLTVL.

This clonotype has a handful of counts. This chain joins TRBV4-3 and TRBJ2-3, with D uncertain. Germline-derived CDR1 and CDR2 are LGHNA and YSLEER. This CDR3 has 16 amino acids. V was cut by 3 bases and J by 9 bases, with 22 bases left in between. CDR3 amino acids: CASSHLPEAIGETQYF. CDR3 DNA sequence: TGCGCCAGCAGCCACCTCCCTGAGGCTATCGGTGAGACGCAGTATTTT.

A few counts support this clonotype. The chain recombines TRBV23-1 with TRBJ2-7, with 7 bases lining up with TRBD1. TRBV23-1 is treated as an ORF (open reading frame) with a function not yet certain. The V and J ends lost 4 bases and 2 bases, in that order; junction bases with no gene match: 11. This CDR3 has 16 amino acids. CDR3 loop: CASSRTVRDRPYEQYF. DNA of the CDR3: TGCGCCAGCAGTCGAACCGTACGGGACAGACCCTACGAGCAGTACTTC.

Concerning this clonotype itself: The junction does not match germline at one end; this may be a read error. The chain joins TRBV12-3 or TRBV12-4 to TRBJ2-1, with TRBD2 matching over 12 bases. The CDR3 totals 15 residues. CDR3 amino acids: CASSLAGGLSNEQFF. The CDR3 DNA is TGTGCCAGCAGTCTAGCGGGGGGGCTTTCCAATGAGCAGTTCTTC.

This rearrangement joins TRBV7-9 to TRBJ1-6; TRBD1 agrees at 8 bases. V was pared by 0 bases and J by 8 bases, with 3 bases of the junction left unmatched. The CDR3 length is 15 residues. CDR1 and CDR2 from the germline V gene are SEHNR and FQNEAQ (reference sequence). In nucleotides, the CDR3 is TGTGCCAGCAGCTTAGCGAGACAGGGGTATTCACCCCTCCACTTT. Translated, it gives CASSLARQGYSPLHF.

The V gene is TRBV12-3 or TRBV12-4, the J gene TRBJ2-3; 11 bases are shared with TRBD2. The CDR3 is made up of 17 amino acids. The J segment lost 0 bases and the V segment lost 6 bases, leaving 8 bases of the junction unmatched. CDR3 protein: CASSSRLAGPSTDTQYF. CDR3 bases: TGTGCCAGCAGCTCGAGACTAGCGGGGCCTAGCACAGATACGCAGTATTTT.

The chain couples TRBV14 to TRBJ1-6, with D maybe TRBD1 (5 bases). Trimming removed 2 bases from V and 14 bases from J, with 13 bases in between. The germline V gene encodes CDR1 SGHDN and CDR2 FVKESK. CDR3 length equals 13 residues. The CDR3 loop is CASSQWGPSALHF. CDR3 DNA: TGTGCCAGCAGCCAATGGGGACCCTCGGCCCTCCACTTT.

This chain uses TRBV9 with TRBJ1-1, with a weak D call TRBD1 (5 bases). The germline gives CDR1 SGDLS, CDR2 YYNGEE. V was shortened by 2 bases and J by 8 bases, with 13 bases between the two germline ends. The CDR3 runs 13 residues. CDR3 DNA sequence: TGTGCCAGCAGCGTGAATCTCGGGGCCGAAGCTTTCTTT. Protein sequence: CASSVNLGAEAFF.

CDR3 nucleotides: TGTGCCAGCAGCGTAGGTCCCGGGGAGCTGTTTTTT. This encodes CASSVGPGELFF. The chain is built from TRBV9 and TRBJ2-2; D is unresolved. The CDR3 is made up of 12 amino acids. Germline V gene data show CDR1 as SGDLS and CDR2 as YYNGEE. Deletions cut 0 bases from V and 6 bases from J, with 3 bases between.